Listed below are T cell receptor beta chains from one sample, sequenced in a study of shared clonotypes between healthy human individuals. The data were produced by immunoSEQ multiplex PCR, yet TCRdb's version contains in-frame clones alone and is incomplete. The sample has hundreds of thousands of clones; about 82% are singletons. What was sequenced was PBMCs. Receptors originate from a woman aged 40 to 50 in good health. Some clones in this sample may be carry-over from other donors' samples. CDR3s include the opening cysteine and the closing phenylalanine or tryptophan. The order of the fields is CDR3 DNA, CDR3 protein, J gene, clone size, D gene, V gene. The D gene is left open where the match is weak. A clone size is listed for some rows: how often the clone was seen (once, few, many), or a class if it is expanded.

CDR3 DNA: TGCGCCAGCAGCCAAGTCTGGGGGACAGGAAGGAACAATGAGCAGTTCTTC
CDR3 protein: CASSQVWGTGRNNEQFF
J gene: TRBJ2-1
clone size: -
D gene: TRBD1
V gene: TRBV4-3

CDR3 DNA: TGTGCCAGCAGTCCTCCGCCGGAGGGGGATACGCAGTATTTT
CDR3 protein: CASSPPPEGDTQYF
J gene: TRBJ2-3
clone size: -
D gene: -
V gene: TRBV27

CDR3 DNA: TGCGCCAGCAGCACCCCGGACAGGGGAGATGAAAAACTGTTTTTT
CDR3 protein: CASSTPDRGDEKLFF
J gene: TRBJ1-4
clone size: -
D gene: TRBD1
V gene: TRBV5-1

CDR3 DNA: TGTGCCAGCAGCCCCGGGGTCTTT
CDR3 protein: CASSPGVF
J gene: TRBJ1-1
clone size: -
D gene: -
V gene: TRBV21-1

CDR3 DNA: TGCGCCAGCAGTGACGCTCCCGGGACTAGCCACGCTACGCAGTATTTT
CDR3 protein: CASSDAPGTSHATQYF
J gene: TRBJ2-3
clone size: -
D gene: TRBD2
V gene: TRBV10-2

CDR3 DNA: TGTGCCTGGGGGCGCCCCGAGGCTCCCTACAATGAGCAGTTCTTC
CDR3 protein: CAWGRPEAPYNEQFF
J gene: TRBJ2-1
clone size: -
D gene: -
V gene: TRBV30

CDR3 DNA: TGTGCCAGCAGCTTCGGCCACGAGCAGTACTTC
CDR3 protein: CASSFGHEQYF
J gene: TRBJ2-7
clone size: many
D gene: -
V gene: TRBV11-1

CDR3 DNA: TGTGCCAGCAGCTCATACCTAGTGAATGAGACCCAGTACTTC
CDR3 protein: CASSSYLVNETQYF
J gene: TRBJ2-5
clone size: -
D gene: -
V gene: TRBV7-8

CDR3 DNA: TGTGCCAGCAGCCACGGGGGCTGGAATGAGCAGTTCTTC
CDR3 protein: CASSHGGWNEQFF
J gene: TRBJ2-1
clone size: few
D gene: -
V gene: TRBV5-4

CDR3 DNA: TGTGCCAGCAGTTCGGAGGAGACGACCCATCAAGATACGCAGTATTTT
CDR3 protein: CASSSEETTHQDTQYF
J gene: TRBJ2-3
clone size: -
D gene: -
V gene: TRBV12-1

CDR3 DNA: TGTGCCAGCAGCTCACTCAGACTAGCGGGATATGAGCAGTACTTC
CDR3 protein: CASSSLRLAGYEQYF
J gene: TRBJ2-7
clone size: once
D gene: TRBD2
V gene: TRBV7-9

CDR3 DNA: TGTGCCAGCTCACCACGTCGGGACAGGGCTAACTATGGCTACACCTTC
CDR3 protein: CASSPRRDRANYGYTF
J gene: TRBJ1-2
clone size: -
D gene: TRBD1
V gene: TRBV18

CDR3 DNA: TGTGCCAGCAGTTTTGGACTAGCGGGAGGGGATGAGCAGTTCTTC
CDR3 protein: CASSFGLAGGDEQFF
J gene: TRBJ2-1
clone size: -
D gene: TRBD2
V gene: TRBV11-3

CDR3 DNA: TGTGCCAGCAGGCTACTCTACGAGCAGTACTTC
CDR3 protein: CASRLLYEQYF
J gene: TRBJ2-7
clone size: many
D gene: -
V gene: TRBV6-6

CDR3 DNA: TGTGCCAGCAGTGTTACGGGTACCGGGGAGCTGTTTTTT
CDR3 protein: CASSVTGTGELFF
J gene: TRBJ2-2
clone size: -
D gene: -
V gene: TRBV6-4

CDR3 DNA: TGTGCCAGCTCAGTTGAGGGGGTGGCCCAGCCCCAGCATTTT
CDR3 protein: CASSVEGVAQPQHF
J gene: TRBJ1-5
clone size: -
D gene: -
V gene: TRBV18

CDR3 DNA: TGCGCCAGCAGCCTTACCGGGACTAGCGGATTCACAGATACGCAGTATTTT
CDR3 protein: CASSLTGTSGFTDTQYF
J gene: TRBJ2-3
clone size: -
D gene: TRBD2
V gene: TRBV4-3

CDR3 DNA: TGTGCCAGTAGTCCTTTTAGCTCCTACGAGCAGTACTTC
CDR3 protein: CASSPFSSYEQYF
J gene: TRBJ2-7
clone size: once
D gene: -
V gene: TRBV19

CDR3 DNA: TGTGCCAGCAGTTTAGGAGGATACACAGATACGCAGTATTTT
CDR3 protein: CASSLGGYTDTQYF
J gene: TRBJ2-3
clone size: -
D gene: -
V gene: TRBV28

CDR3 DNA: TGTGCCAGCAGCCAAAGAGCGGGAGGGCCTGCCTACGAGCAGTACTTC
CDR3 protein: CASSQRAGGPAYEQYF
J gene: TRBJ2-7
clone size: -
D gene: TRBD2
V gene: TRBV27

CDR3 DNA: TGCGCCTGGAGTACTAGCGACTACAATGAGCAGTTCTTC
CDR3 protein: CAWSTSDYNEQFF
J gene: TRBJ2-1
clone size: -
D gene: TRBD2
V gene: TRBV30